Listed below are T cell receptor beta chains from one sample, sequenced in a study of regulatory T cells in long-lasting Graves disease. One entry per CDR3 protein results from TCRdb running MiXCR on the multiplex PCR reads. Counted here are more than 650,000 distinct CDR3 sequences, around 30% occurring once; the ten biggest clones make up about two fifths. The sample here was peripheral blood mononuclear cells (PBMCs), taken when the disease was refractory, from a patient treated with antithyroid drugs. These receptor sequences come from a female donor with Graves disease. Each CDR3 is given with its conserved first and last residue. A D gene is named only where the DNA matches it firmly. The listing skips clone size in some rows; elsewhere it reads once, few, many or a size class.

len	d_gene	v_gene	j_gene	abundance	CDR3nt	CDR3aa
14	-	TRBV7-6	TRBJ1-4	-	TGTGCCAGCAGCCCTAATCGGCCTAATGAAAAACTGTTTTTT	CASSPNRPNEKLFF
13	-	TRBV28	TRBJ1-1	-	TGTGCCAGCAGTTTAGGGGGGGGCACTGAAGCTTCCTTT	CASSLGGGTEASF
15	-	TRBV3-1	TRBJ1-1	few	TGTGCCAGCAGCCGCTTCGGGGCCGAGAACACTGAAGCTTTCTTT	CASSRFGAENTEAFF
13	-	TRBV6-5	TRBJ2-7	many	TGTGCCAGCAGTTACGGGACATACTACGAGCAGTACTTC	CASSYGTYYEQYF
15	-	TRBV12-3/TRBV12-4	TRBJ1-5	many	TGTGCCAGCAGCCCGCAGGGAAACGCAAATCAGCCCCAGCATTTT	CASSPQGNANQPQHF
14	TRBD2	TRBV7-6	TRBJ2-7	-	TGTGCCAGCCAAGTACTAGCGGGAGGCGGCGAGCAGTACTTC	CASQVLAGGGEQYF
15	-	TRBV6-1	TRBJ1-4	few	TGTGCCAGCAGTGATGAGGACGGAGTTAATGAAAAACTGTTTTTT	CASSDEDGVNEKLFF
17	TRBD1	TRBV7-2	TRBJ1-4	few	TGTGCCAGCAGCTTAGCGGGCGGGGACAGGCCAAATGAAAAACTGTTTTTT	CASSLAGGDRPNEKLFF
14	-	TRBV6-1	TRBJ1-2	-	TGTGCCAGCAGTCCCGACGGTGTTAACTATGGCTACACCTTC	CASSPDGVNYGYTF
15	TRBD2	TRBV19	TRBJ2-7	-	TGTGCCAGTAGGGACCGGACTAGCGGGCTTTACGAGCAGTACTTC	CASRDRTSGLYEQYF
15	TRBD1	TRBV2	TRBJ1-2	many	TGTGCCAGCATCCGAGGGAGGGGGCCCAACTATGGCTACACCTTC	CASIRGRGPNYGYTF
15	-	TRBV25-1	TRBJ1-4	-	TGTGCCAGCAGTGAAGGAGGCAGTTATAATGAAAAACTGTTTTTT	CASSEGGSYNEKLFF
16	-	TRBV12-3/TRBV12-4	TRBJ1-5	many	TGTGCCAGCAGTGTCGGGGAGAACTATAGCAATCAGCCCCAGCATTTT	CASSVGENYSNQPQHF
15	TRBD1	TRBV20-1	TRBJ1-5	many	TGCAGTGTTGAACCGGGACAGGGGATCGGGCAGCCCCAGCATTTT	CSVEPGQGIGQPQHF
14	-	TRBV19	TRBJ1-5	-	TGTGCCAGTGGGGGACTGGGCGGAGAGCAGCCCCAGCATTTT	CASGGLGGEQPQHF
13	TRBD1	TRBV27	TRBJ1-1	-	TGTGCCAGCAGTCTAACAGGGGACGCTGAAGCTTTCTTT	CASSLTGDAEAFF
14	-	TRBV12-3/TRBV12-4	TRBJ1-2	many	TGTGTCGCGAGGAGTACCGCAGCTAACTATGGCTACACCTTC	CVARSTAANYGYTF
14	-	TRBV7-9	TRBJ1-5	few	TGTGCCAGCAGCTTAGCGCACCCGAATCAGCCCCAGCATTTT	CASSLAHPNQPQHF
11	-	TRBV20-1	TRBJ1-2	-	TGCAGTGCCCGGGGAGGGGAGGGCTACACCTTC	CSARGGEGYTF
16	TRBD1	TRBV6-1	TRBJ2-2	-	TGTGCCAGCAGTTACGAGGGACAGGGGAACACCGGGGAGCTGTTTTTT	CASSYEGQGNTGELFF
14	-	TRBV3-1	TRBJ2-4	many	TGTGCCAGCAGCCAAGAGGGCAGGGTGTACATTCAGTACTTC	CASSQEGRVYIQYF